This passage covers 22 T cell receptor beta chains from one sample sequenced in a study of cytomegalovirus exposure and HLA in healthy donors. Amplification used 60 Vbeta primers and 13 Jbeta primers. Sequencing was performed with immunoSEQ multiplex PCR; in TCRdb, only in-frame clones are kept and a portion is missing. The sample consists of 90,000 to 130,000 clones, approximately 60% of them appearing once. What was sequenced was PBMCs. All receptors come from a woman younger than 45 in good health and CMV-seronegative.

The chain links TRBV27 to TRBJ1-1; the D is unclear. There are 14 residues in the CDR3. Trimming removed 2 bases from V and 4 bases from J, with 11 bases in between. Germline CDR1 MNHEY, CDR2 SMNVEV (reference sequence). This chain's CDR3 is CASSLRGSSTEAFF. CDR3 bases: TGTGCCAGCAGTTTACGCGGGAGCAGCACTGAAGCTTTCTTT.

This clone was recorded only once. This sequence joins TRBV2 and TRBJ1-6, with D possibly being TRBD1 (6 bases). The V gene lost 7 bases and the J gene lost 8 bases, with 15 bases spanning the gap. This CDR3 region has 14 residues. Germline V CDR1 and CDR2: SNHLY, FYNNEI. This CDR3 is CASNTQGTHSPLHF. Here the CDR3 DNA reads TGTGCCAGCAATACACAGGGTACCCATTCACCCCTCCACTTT.

V and J are TRBV5-6 and TRBJ1-5; TRBD1 matches 9 bases. The CDR3 contains 15 residues. Germline CDR1 is SGHDT and CDR2 is YYEEEE. J gave up 6 bases and V 0 bases, and 4 bases lay outside the gene matches. In DNA, the CDR3 is TGTGCCAGCAGCTTGGGGACAGGGGATATTCAGCCCCAGCATTTT. The encoded protein is CASSLGTGDIQPQHF.

The CDR3 DNA reads TGTGCCAGCAGCTCCAACACGTACAATGAGCAGTTCTTC. Translation gives CASSSNTYNEQFF. This rearrangement joins TRBV7-2 to TRBJ2-1; D is unclear. Trimming removed 4 bases at V and 4 bases at J, with 8 bases between. The CDR3 runs 13 residues. Germline-derived CDR1 and CDR2 are SGHTA and FQGNSA.

The chain uses TRBV6-5 and TRBJ1-2; 8 bases match TRBD1. Germline CDR1 is MNHEY and CDR2 is SVGAGI. V shed 4 bases, J shed 8 bases, and the junction held 9 bases outside the gene matches. The CDR3 is 14 amino acids. Here the CDR3 reads CASSLGGPGGGYTF. The DNA of the CDR3 is TGTGCCAGCAGTTTAGGGGGACCAGGGGGCGGCTACACCTTC.

CDR3 nucleotide sequence: TGTGCCATCAGGGGACAGATTAATCAGCCCCAGCATTTT. The encoded protein is CAIRGQINQPQHF. V and J are TRBV10-3 and TRBJ1-5; TRBD1 matches 7 bases. This CDR3 region has 13 residues. The germline V gene encodes CDR1 ENHRY and CDR2 SYGVKD. V lost 6 bases to trimming and J lost 4 bases; unmatched junction nucleotides: 3.

The chain uses TRBV19 and TRBJ1-1; possible D gene TRBD1, 5 bases. The CDR3 consists of 14 residues. The germline CDR1 and CDR2 sequences are LNHDA and SQIVND (reference sequence). V shed 6 bases and J shed 3 bases, with 14 bases lying between them. The chain's CDR3 is CASRQRGGDTEAFF. The CDR3 DNA sequence: TGTGCCAGTAGGCAGAGGGGAGGGGACACTGAAGCTTTCTTT.

The chain is built from TRBV7-2 and TRBJ2-7; D is perhaps TRBD1 (6 bases). V dropped 4 bases and J dropped 3 bases, with 13 bases sitting between them. The CDR3 runs 14 residues. Germline V gene data show CDR1 as SGHTA and CDR2 as FQGNSA. The CDR3 sequence: CASSSPGQHYEQYF. The DNA for the CDR3 is TGTGCCAGCAGCTCACCGGGACAACACTACGAGCAGTACTTC.

This clone was seen more than once but under ten times. This chain connects TRBV7-9 to TRBJ1-4; D is ambiguous. V was clipped by 1 base and J by 0 bases, with 9 bases between them. The CDR3 runs 16 residues. Per germline, CDR1 SEHNR and CDR2 FQNEAQ (reference sequence). DNA of the CDR3: TGTGCCAGCAGCTTAGTCTCCGGGACAACTAATGAAAAACTGTTTTTT. Protein product: CASSLVSGTTNEKLFF.

This chain links TRBV18 with TRBJ2-2; TRBD2 aligns across 11 bases. The CDR3 sequence is 17 residues long. Trimming cost V 1 base and J 6 bases; bases outside gene matches: 7. The germline V gene has CDR1 KGHSH and CDR2 LQKENI. As DNA, the CDR3 is TGTGCCAGCTCACCACGACTAGCGGGAAGTGGCGCCGGGGAGCTGTTTTTT. It translates to CASSPRLAGSGAGELFF.

The rearrangement joins TRBV5-4 to TRBJ1-3; TRBD1 is a possible D gene (5 bases). This CDR3 is 14 amino acids long. V shed 3 bases and J shed 0 bases, with 7 bases lying between them. CDR1 and CDR2 (germline): SGHNT, YYREEE (reference sequence). CDR3 DNA sequence: TGTGCCAGCAGCTGGGGGGACTCTGGAAACACCATATATTTT. Protein: CASSWGDSGNTIYF. The complete variable domain, with remaining parts taken from reference TRBV5-4 and TRBJ1-3, reads ETGVTQSPTHLIKTRGQQVTLRCSSQSGHNTVSWYQQALGQGPQFIFQYYREEENGRGNFPPRFSGLQFPNYSSELNVNALELDDSALYLCASSWGDSGNTIYFGEGSWLTVV.

The J gene is TRBJ2-3, the V gene TRBV7-8; the D gene is possibly TRBD2 (6 bases). Per the germline V gene, CDR1 is SGHVS and CDR2 is FQNEAQ. V lost 4 bases and J lost 3, with 20 bases in between. This CDR3 has 17 amino acids. The CDR3: CASSSSYSGSRTDTQYF. Written as DNA, the CDR3 is TGTGCCAGCAGCTCCTCCTATAGCGGTAGCAGAACAGATACGCAGTATTTT. Together with reference TRBV7-8 and TRBJ2-3, the CDR3 gives the full variable domain: GAGVSQSPRYKVAKRGQDVALRCDPISGHVSLFWYQQALGQGPEFLTYFQNEAQLDKSGLPSDRFFAERPEGSVSTLKIQRTQQEDSAVYLCASSSSYSGSRTDTQYFGPGTRLTVL.

This sequence joins TRBV4-1 and TRBJ2-5; the match to TRBD2 covers 14 bases. Germline V gene lookup returns CDR1 MGHRA and CDR2 YSYEKL. With V trimmed by 4 bases and J by 4 bases, 2 bases remained unmatched. The CDR3 is 15 residues long. The CDR3 spells CASSPGLAGAETQYF. CDR3 DNA: TGCGCCAGCAGCCCGGGACTAGCGGGAGCAGAGACCCAGTACTTC.

The rearrangement uses TRBV2 and TRBJ1-4, with 9 bases fitting TRBD1. Germline loops: CDR1 SNHLY, CDR2 FYNNEI. The V and J ends lost 6 bases and 7 bases, in that order; junction bases with no gene match: 6. The length of the CDR3 is 14 residues. CDR3 protein: CASSDETGGEKLFF. As DNA, the CDR3 is TGTGCCAGCAGCGATGAGACAGGGGGTGAAAAACTGTTTTTT.

This clone was detected only a few times. The chain links TRBV29-1 to TRBJ1-1; TRBD1 matches 8 bases. Germline V gene data show CDR1 as SQVTM and CDR2 as ANQGSEA. The CDR3 spans 13 residues. V was pared by 6 bases and J by 8 bases, with 11 bases of the junction left unmatched. CDR3 nucleotides: TGCAGCGTGACTTCGTACAGGGGGGGAGAAGCTTTCTTT. Translating gives CSVTSYRGGEAFF. The complete variable domain, with remaining parts taken from reference TRBV29-1 and TRBJ1-1, reads SAVISQKPSRDICQRGTSLTIQCQVDSQVTMMFWYRQQPGQSLTLIATANQGSEATYESGFVIDKFPISRPNLTFSTLTVSNMSPEDSSIYLCSVTSYRGGEAFFGQGTRLTVV.

The sample holds a few counts of this clone. This chain links TRBV6-1 with TRBJ2-1, with 10 nucleotides matching TRBD2. V shed 5 bases, J shed 3 bases, and the junction held 4 bases outside the gene matches. The CDR3 extends over 15 amino acids. Germline V gives CDR1 MNHNS, CDR2 SASEGT. CDR3 loop: CASSLAGENYNEQFF. DNA for the CDR3: TGTGCCAGCAGTCTAGCGGGAGAAAACTACAATGAGCAGTTCTTC.

The gene calls are TRBV19 and TRBJ1-3; 10 nucleotides agree with TRBD1. Germline CDR1 LNHDA, CDR2 SQIVND (reference sequence). The junction had 7 bases not matched to a gene; V was cut back by 3 bases and J by 2 bases. The CDR3 contains 17 residues. The DNA for the CDR3 is TGTGCCAGTAGTATTCGGGACAGGGGAGAGGCTGGAAACACCATATATTTT. This encodes CASSIRDRGEAGNTIYF.

On this clone itself: The CDR3 does not close with the conserved phenylalanine or tryptophan, likely indicating a read error. It is unclear where the CDR3 begins or ends on the DNA, so no DNA is shown, and the CDR3 is as TCRdb lists it. The chain employs TRBV28 and TRBJ2-7; the table calls TRBD2, which could not be checked here. Counting both end residues, the CDR3 totals 14 amino acids. The germline CDR1 and CDR2 sequences are MDHEN and SYDVKM. CDR3: CASSPPGGLRAPAP.

This clone has only a few counts. The chain recombines TRBV5-1 with TRBJ1-4; 8 nucleotides line up with TRBD1. CDR1 SGHRS and CDR2 YFSETQ come from the germline V gene. The CDR3 loop spans 15 amino acids. V trimming: 0 bases; J trimming: 4 bases; junction bases outside the gene matches: 2. Here the CDR3 DNA reads TGCGCCAGCAGCTTGGTGACAGGGGTTAATGAAAAACTGTTTTTT. Translating it yields CASSLVTGVNEKLFF.

The chain employs TRBV5-1 and TRBJ2-1; 10 positions match TRBD2. Germline V lookup: CDR1 SGHRS, CDR2 YFSETQ. V trimming: 4 bases; J trimming: 7 bases; junction bases outside the gene matches: 5. The CDR3 contains 14 residues. CDR3 protein: CASSLGTSVNEQFF. For the CDR3, the DNA is TGCGCCAGCAGCCTCGGGACTAGCGTTAATGAGCAGTTCTTC.

This clone was recorded once. V and J are TRBV19 and TRBJ2-1, with 8 bases fitting TRBD2. The V segment lost 5 bases and the J segment 3 bases; nucleotides outside the gene matches: 3. CDR3 length: 14 residues. Per germline, CDR1 LNHDA and CDR2 SQIVND (reference sequence). CDR3 bases: TGTGCCAGTAGTCGGAGCGGGAGCTACAATGAGCAGTTCTTC. This codes for CASSRSGSYNEQFF. Combining the CDR3 with reference TRBV19 and TRBJ2-1 gives the whole variable domain DGGITQSPKYLFRKEGQNVTLSCEQNLNHDAMYWYRQDPGQGLRLIYYSQIVNDFQKGDIAEGYSVSREKKESFPLTVTSAQKNPTAFYLCASSRSGSYNEQFFGPGTRLTVL.

V is TRBV4-1 and J is TRBJ1-1; D remains unclear. Trimming stripped 0 bases from V and 4 bases from J, with 15 bases between. Germline V gene data show CDR1 as MGHRA and CDR2 as YSYEKL. The CDR3 covers 16 residues. The CDR3 nucleotides are TGCGCCAGCAGCCAAGAACCGGAGATCCCGGGCACTGAAGCTTTCTTT. Its protein is CASSQEPEIPGTEAFF.